The 18 T cell receptor beta chains listed next were all sequenced from one sample in a study of blood T cell repertoires in COVID-19. The table came from immunoSEQ multiplex PCR; TCRdb's copy has only in-frame clones and leaves some out. The data hold about 150,000 clones, with 75% to 90% observed a single time. Sequencing was carried out using peripheral blood. The receptors were gathered from a woman between 40 and 50 years old with acute or convalescent COVID-19.

The rearrangement links TRBV27 to TRBJ1-5; no definite D call. The CDR3 contains 12 residues. V gave up 5 bases and J gave up 4 bases, with 6 bases separating them. Germline CDR1 MNHEY, CDR2 SMNVEV (reference sequence). DNA for the CDR3: TGTGCCAGCAGTCGAGGAAATCAGCCCCAGCATTTT. This translates into CASSRGNQPQHF.

The CDR3 DNA reads as TGTGCCAGCAACGAGGGGGGGGCCCTCAATCAGCCCCAGCATTTT. It specifies CASNEGGALNQPQHF. The chain has TRBV9 and TRBJ1-5, with a tentative D call TRBD1 (6 bases). The germline V gene encodes CDR1 SGDLS and CDR2 YYNGEE. With 6 bases removed from V and 3 bases from J, the gap between germline ends came to 16 bases. This CDR3 contains 15 residues.

The V and J genes are TRBV18 and TRBJ2-7; the D gene is possibly TRBD2 (7 bases). V lost 6 bases, J lost 4 bases, and 16 bases lay in between. The V gene's germline CDR1 is KGHSH and CDR2 LQKENI. This CDR3 has 14 residues. In nucleotides, the CDR3 is TGTGCCAGCTCCCCGGGGGGCGGGAGTTACGAGCAGTACTTC. This translates into CASSPGGGSYEQYF.

The DNA for the CDR3 is TGTGCCAGCAAACTTCTGTTGGGCCACAATGAGCAGTTCTTC. Translating gives CASKLLLGHNEQFF. The chain links TRBV28 to TRBJ2-1; D unresolved. V lost 7 bases to trimming and J lost 5 bases, with 15 bases between them. The germline V gene has CDR1 MDHEN and CDR2 SYDVKM. The CDR3 is 14 amino acids.

The chain is built from TRBV6-1 and TRBJ1-6; 7 bases map to TRBD1. Germline values: CDR1 MNHNS, CDR2 SASEGT. This CDR3 spans 18 amino acids. The V and J ends lost 2 bases and 14 bases, in that order; junction bases with no gene match: 21. CDR3 region: CASSESLLPGQPLLALHF. In nucleotides, the CDR3 is TGTGCCAGCAGTGAATCTCTTCTCCCGGGACAGCCGCTTTTGGCCCTCCACTTT.

The chain combines TRBV19 with TRBJ2-3; TRBD1 might be the D (6 bases). The CDR3 covers 16 residues. CDR1 is LNHDA and CDR2 is SQIVND in the germline V gene (reference sequence). The V end lost 7 bases, the J end lost 6 bases, and 23 bases lay between the germline ends. CDR3 bases: TGTGCCAGTAAGGGGATCCAGACAGGAACGCCGGATACGCAGTATTTT. Protein product: CASKGIQTGTPDTQYF. Using reference TRBV19 and TRBJ2-3 for the parts outside the CDR3, the full variable domain is DGGITQSPKYLFRKEGQNVTLSCEQNLNHDAMYWYRQDPGQGLRLIYYSQIVNDFQKGDIAEGYSVSREKKESFPLTVTSAQKNPTAFYLCASKGIQTGTPDTQYFGPGTRLTVL.

CDR3 DNA sequence: TGTGCCAGCAGTTTCCGAGGGCGCGGGGACCAAGAGACCCAGTACTTC. Residues: CASSFRGRGDQETQYF. The chain employs TRBV28 and TRBJ2-5, with D perhaps matching TRBD2 (6 bases). Germline CDR1 reads MDHEN; CDR2 reads SYDVKM. V was cut by 3 bases and J by 0 bases, with 14 bases left in between. CDR3 length: 16 amino acids.

This clone was detected only a few times. The chain is built from TRBV30 and TRBJ1-2; D not certain. Per germline, CDR1 GTSNPN and CDR2 SVGIG (reference sequence). This CDR3 is built from 14 residues. V was trimmed by 0 bases and J by 7 bases, leaving 15 bases between them. As DNA, the CDR3 is TGTGCCTGGAGTGTACTCCAAGGAGAGGCTGGCTACACCTTC. Residues: CAWSVLQGEAGYTF.

The V gene is TRBV7-9, the J gene TRBJ1-3; 7 nucleotides agree with TRBD1. CDR3 length: 17 residues. J gave up 0 bases and V 5 bases, and 10 bases lay outside the gene matches. The germline CDR1 and CDR2 sequences are SEHNR and FQNEAQ (reference sequence). Here the CDR3 reads CASSPRGGGFSGNTIYF. CDR3 sequence (DNA): TGTGCCAGCAGCCCAAGAGGGGGCGGGTTCTCTGGAAACACCATATATTTT.

In this sample, this clone turned up once. V gene TRBV11-3 combines with J gene TRBJ2-5, with TRBD2 identical over 10 bases. The CDR3 covers 16 residues. J was trimmed by 4 bases and V by 5 bases; bases with no gene match: 10. Germline V gene sequence: CDR1 SGHNT, CDR2 YENEEA. The CDR3 reads CASSPTPTSGIETQYF. DNA for the CDR3: TGTGCCAGCAGCCCAACCCCAACTAGCGGGATAGAGACCCAGTACTTC.

The V call is TRBV24-1, the J call TRBJ2-3; 10 nucleotides line up with TRBD2. Germline loops: CDR1 KGHDR, CDR2 SFDVKD. V lost 9 bases and J lost 2; bases outside the gene matches: 10. The CDR3 is 16 residues long. The CDR3 loop is CATQNKLAGFTDTQYF. For the CDR3, the DNA is TGTGCCACCCAAAACAAACTAGCGGGATTCACAGATACGCAGTATTTT.

The rearrangement uses TRBV7-3 and TRBJ2-1, with 11 bases matching TRBD2. Germline loops: CDR1 SGHTA, CDR2 FQGTGA. After removal of 2 bases from V and 9 bases from J, the junction contained 9 bases not matched to a gene. CDR3 length equals 16 residues. Here the CDR3 reads CASSLGGLAAGGEQFF. CDR3 bases: TGTGCCAGCAGCTTAGGGGGACTAGCGGCGGGAGGTGAGCAGTTCTTC. The variable domain in full, completed from reference TRBV7-3 and TRBJ2-1, reads GAGVSQTPSNKVTEKGKYVELRCDPISGHTALYWYRQSLGQGPEFLIYFQGTGAADDSGLPNDRFFAVRPEGSVSTLKIQRTERGDSAVYLCASSLGGLAAGGEQFFGPGTRLTVL.

This clone has a single count. The chain couples TRBV24-1 to TRBJ2-3; 8 bases match TRBD1. CDR1 and CDR2 (germline): KGHDR, SFDVKD. CDR3 size: 16 residues. The ends lost 2 bases at V and 0 bases at J; junction bases unmatched: 3. The CDR3 DNA follows: TGTGCCACCAGTGATTCCGGACAGGGTAGCACAGATACGCAGTATTTT. Its translation: CATSDSGQGSTDTQYF.

The chain links TRBV2 to TRBJ1-1, with 7 nucleotides matching TRBD1. The CDR3 has 15 residues. CDR1 and CDR2 (germline): SNHLY, FYNNEI. Losses at the gene ends were 7 bases for V and 6 bases for J; bases not matched to a gene: 14. The CDR3 nucleotides are TGTGCCAGCACTCCCTTGAACAGGGGTGTCCCTGAAGCTTTCTTT. Residues: CASTPLNRGVPEAFF.

The chain uses TRBV24-1 and TRBJ2-5; weak D call: TRBD2 (6 bases). Germline assignment: CDR1 KGHDR and CDR2 SFDVKD. CDR3 length: 16 amino acids. V shed 1 base and J shed 4 bases, with 15 bases lying between them. The CDR3 is CATSDFRAGLGETQYF. CDR3 coding DNA: TGTGCCACCAGTGATTTCCGCGCGGGGTTAGGAGAGACCCAGTACTTC.

The V gene is TRBV30, the J gene TRBJ2-3, with 7 bases matching TRBD1. This CDR3 has 15 amino acids. Trimming took 5 bases from V and 4 from J; bases not matched to a gene: 12. The germline V gene has CDR1 GTSNPN and CDR2 SVGIG (reference sequence). The CDR3 DNA follows: TGTGCCTGGGCAGGGGGATCGTTGTTTTCAGATACGCAGTATTTT. It specifies CAWAGGSLFSDTQYF.

The V gene is TRBV3-1 (or the pseudogene TRBV3-2), the J gene TRBJ2-5; TRBD2 matches at 7 bases. V dropped 5 bases and J dropped 0; count of bases not matched to a gene: 9. CDR3 length equals 16 residues. The germline V gene has CDR1 LGHDT and CDR2 YNNKEL (reference sequence). The CDR3 reads CASSNRLAGYQETQYF. CDR3 bases: TGTGCCAGCAGCAACCGACTAGCAGGGTACCAAGAGACCCAGTACTTC.

The chain combines TRBV28 with TRBJ2-2, with D maybe TRBD2 (7 bases). Trimming shortened V by 3 bases and J by 0 bases, and 17 bases separated the two germline ends. In germline, CDR1 is MDHEN, CDR2 SYDVKM. There are 18 residues in the CDR3. CDR3 protein: CASSFPEAGHSNTGELFF. CDR3 DNA: TGTGCCAGCAGTTTCCCTGAAGCGGGACACTCGAACACCGGGGAGCTGTTTTTT.